This T cell receptor (beta chain) derives from a study of tumor-infiltrating lymphocytes in primary liver carcinoma. Study background: In every tissue type, samples returned a similar yield of roughly 3.5 to 8 million productive TCRbeta reads.

Points on this clonotype: Antigen specificity is unknown.

General study findings and limits: With p = 0.039, the top-250-clone fraction in tumors significantly exceeded that in blood. The overlap of tumor-adjacent and tumor-blood pairs was smaller than that of tumor region pairs.

The researchers produced TCR beta cDNA from about 510 ng total RNA with a constant-region primer. Generation of the TCR beta libraries relied on three nested multiplex PCR rounds using slightly modified ARM-PCR. The two initial PCR rounds, about 9 cycles each, used TRBV1-TRBV30 forward and C-beta reverse primers. Each CDR3 protein gets one entry after TCRdb re-called the multiplex PCR reads with MiXCR. The sample has approximately 300,000 distinct CDR3 sequences, over 55% seen once. Germline CDR1 reads SGHAT; CDR2 reads FQNNGV. This CDR3 is built from 16 residues. V lost 9 bases, J lost 5 bases, and 18 bases stayed unmatched. The blood RNA (from unsorted whole blood) was obtained, and germline DNA was also extracted. Prior to surgery, four milliliters of peripheral blood were drawn.

The sequence derives from a man between 35 and 55 years old with primary liver carcinoma and hepatitis B virus infection. Sequencing input: peripheral blood. The rearrangement uses TRBV11-2 and TRBJ2-5, with 7 bases aligning to TRBD1. CDR3 nucleotides: TGTGCCAGTAGCCGCCGGTGGGGGACAGATATGGAGACCCAGTACTTC. It is translated as CASSRRWGTDMETQYF.